One and the same sample provided the 21 T cell receptor beta chains below, sequenced in a study of blood T cell repertoires in COVID-19. This table comes from immunoSEQ multiplex PCR, and its TCRdb copy is limited to in-frame clones, with some not included. Altogether tens of thousands of clones are present, roughly 90% being singletons, with the ten largest covering approximately 2.5%. Sequenced material: peripheral blood. Source of these receptors: a human donor in a cohort sampled during active COVID-19.

V usage is TRBV6-5 and J usage is TRBJ2-3; TRBD2 matches at 7 bases. CDR1 and CDR2 from the germline V gene are MNHEY and SVGAGI. The CDR3 has 15 residues. Losses at the gene ends were 6 bases for V and 0 bases for J; bases not matched to a gene: 6. The CDR3, as DNA: TGTGCCAGCAGGCCGGGGAGGGCTAGCACAGATACGCAGTATTTT. This gives the protein CASRPGRASTDTQYF.

The chain uses TRBV4-1 and TRBJ1-4, with no clear D. This CDR3 is 15 amino acids long. Germline assignment: CDR1 MGHRA and CDR2 YSYEKL. V lost 3 bases and J lost 7, with 15 bases in between. The CDR3 DNA is TGCGCCAGCAGCCAGAGGGTCCCGGGGTCTGAAAAACTGTTTTTT. Protein sequence: CASSQRVPGSEKLFF.

This sequence joins TRBV25-1 and TRBJ1-2; tentative D call: TRBD1 (6 bases). CDR1 is MGHDK, CDR2 SYGVNS, per germline. Trimming left V 5 bases short and J 4 bases short, with 11 bases between. There are 13 residues in the CDR3. DNA of the CDR3: TGTGCCAGCAGTCCACAGGGTAGCTATGGCTACACCTTC. Amino acids: CASSPQGSYGYTF.

The chain joins TRBV7-2 to TRBJ2-1; 9 positions match TRBD2. The CDR3 extends over 14 amino acids. Germline V gene sequence: CDR1 SGHTA, CDR2 FQGNSA. V lost 1 base, J lost 9 bases, and 4 bases stayed unmatched. This CDR3 reads CASSLVGTSTEQFF. In DNA form, the CDR3 reads TGTGCCAGCAGCTTAGTGGGGACTAGCACTGAGCAGTTCTTC.

This chain uses TRBV10-3 with TRBJ2-7; TRBD1 matches 11 bases. Per the germline V gene, CDR1 is ENHRY and CDR2 is SYGVKD. The CDR3 covers 15 residues. Germline trimming cut 6 bases from V and 5 bases from J; bases unmatched to any gene: 9. The CDR3 protein is CAIREDRGRVDEQYF. CDR3 nucleotide sequence: TGTGCCATCAGGGAGGACAGGGGGCGTGTCGACGAGCAGTACTTC.

The chain combines TRBV19 with TRBJ2-1; 14 nucleotides line up with TRBD2. The CDR3 runs to 17 residues. After removal of 0 bases from V and 5 bases from J, the junction contained 3 bases not matched to a gene. CDR1 is LNHDA and CDR2 is SQIVND in the germline V gene (reference sequence). CDR3 sequence (DNA): TGTGCCAGTAGTATAGATGTGGGACTAGCGGGAGACAATGAGCAGTTCTTC. Protein: CASSIDVGLAGDNEQFF. Full variable domain (missing parts from reference TRBV19 and TRBJ2-1): DGGITQSPKYLFRKEGQNVTLSCEQNLNHDAMYWYRQDPGQGLRLIYYSQIVNDFQKGDIAEGYSVSREKKESFPLTVTSAQKNPTAFYLCASSIDVGLAGDNEQFFGPGTRLTVL.

The rearrangement uses TRBV20-1 and TRBJ2-1; 9 nucleotides align to TRBD2. The CDR3 is made up of 14 amino acids. V shed 3 bases and J 8 bases; nucleotides not matched to a gene: 8. CDR1 DFQATT and CDR2 SNEGSKA come from the germline V gene (reference sequence). The CDR3 here is CSASLREGRYEQFF. The CDR3 DNA sequence: TGCAGTGCTAGTCTGCGGGAGGGCCGTTATGAGCAGTTCTTC.

The chain is built from TRBV28 and TRBJ2-7; TRBD2 agrees at 12 bases. The CDR3 contains 16 residues. J was trimmed by 5 bases and V by 5 bases; bases with no gene match: 10. Germline V gene lookup returns CDR1 MDHEN and CDR2 SYDVKM. The CDR3 sequence is CASSTTGLAGLNEQYF. The DNA of the CDR3 is TGTGCCAGCAGTACAACCGGACTAGCGGGACTCAACGAGCAGTACTTC.

This chain uses TRBV18 with TRBJ1-1; 7 positions agree with TRBD1. The CDR3 length is 14 residues. The V gene end was trimmed by 3 bases and the J gene end by 7 bases; junction bases not matched to a gene: 8. Germline assignment: CDR1 KGHSH and CDR2 LQKENI. CDR3: CASSPRRGGNEAFF. The CDR3 DNA reads TGTGCCAGCTCACCTCGAAGAGGGGGCAATGAAGCTTTCTTT.

This chain joins TRBV18 and TRBJ1-2; D is uncertain. Germline CDR1 reads KGHSH; CDR2 reads LQKENI. V was cut by 2 bases and J by 1 base, with 26 bases left in between. This CDR3 region has 20 residues. The CDR3 loop reads CASSPSQRPPDKLLNYGYTF. The CDR3, as DNA: TGTGCCAGCTCACCATCGCAACGCCCCCCAGACAAGTTACTTAACTATGGCTACACCTTC.

The genes are TRBV3-1 (or the pseudogene TRBV3-2) and TRBJ2-5, with D possibly being TRBD2 (6 bases). Germline lookup yields CDR1 LGHDT and CDR2 YNNKEL (reference sequence). Trimming stripped 3 bases from V and 3 bases from J, with 14 bases between. CDR3 length equals 15 residues. The CDR3 region is CASSHTSSAKETQYF. CDR3 nucleotides: TGTGCCAGCAGCCATACGTCTAGCGCTAAAGAGACCCAGTACTTC.

The chain recombines TRBV19 with TRBJ1-3; D gene uncertain. From germline, CDR1 is LNHDA and CDR2 SQIVND (reference sequence). Trimming took off 10 bases at V and 0 bases at J, with 13 bases between the two ends. The CDR3 contains 14 residues. CDR3 in amino acids: CATGLEASGNTIYF. The CDR3 DNA reads TGTGCCACCGGCCTGGAGGCCTCTGGAAACACCATATATTTT.

The chain recombines TRBV10-3 with TRBJ2-7, with 16 bases identical to TRBD2. V dropped 5 bases and J dropped 2; count of bases not matched to a gene: 6. The CDR3 has 17 amino acids. Germline CDR1 ENHRY, CDR2 SYGVKD. The CDR3 here is CAISIGTSGGVPYEQYF. CDR3 sequence (DNA): TGTGCCATCAGTATTGGGACTAGCGGGGGGGTTCCCTACGAGCAGTACTTC.

This chain uses TRBV6-2 or TRBV6-3 with TRBJ2-1, with D perhaps TRBD1 (6 bases). The CDR3 covers 14 residues. V lost 1 base and J 6 bases, leaving 10 bases between the germline ends. The germline V gene has CDR1 MNHEY and CDR2 SVGEGT. CDR3: CASSYLVRGNEQFF. The CDR3 region has the DNA TGTGCCAGCAGTTACTTAGTCAGGGGCAATGAGCAGTTCTTC.

The chain carries TRBV4-3 and TRBJ1-5; TRBD1 matches 10 bases. Unmatched junction bases numbered 4, after V lost 4 bases and J lost 4 bases. CDR3 length: 15 amino acids. In germline, CDR1 is LGHNA, CDR2 YSLEER. The CDR3 region has the DNA TGCGCCAGCAGCCGCGGGACAGGGGTTAATCAGCCCCAGCATTTT. It encodes CASSRGTGVNQPQHF.

V and J are TRBV28 and TRBJ2-5; 7 bases are shared with TRBD1. CDR3 length equals 16 residues. Germline values: CDR1 MDHEN, CDR2 SYDVKM. The V gene end was trimmed by 6 bases and the J gene end by 2 bases; junction bases not matched to a gene: 12. The CDR3 spells CASSIKDRHYQETQYF. Written as DNA, the CDR3 is TGTGCCAGCAGCATAAAGGACAGGCACTATCAAGAGACCCAGTACTTC.

The V call is TRBV10-3, the J call TRBJ2-5; D is ambiguous. CDR1 ENHRY and CDR2 SYGVKD come from the germline V gene. The CDR3 is made up of 11 amino acids. Trimming removed 0 bases at V and 7 bases at J, with 3 bases between. This CDR3 is CAISESGTQYF. The CDR3 DNA reads as TGTGCCATCAGTGAGTCCGGGACCCAGTACTTC.

The J gene is TRBJ2-1, the V gene TRBV7-2; D unclear. Trimming removed 5 bases at V and 8 bases at J, with 10 bases between. This CDR3 has 12 residues. Germline V lookup: CDR1 SGHTA, CDR2 FQGNSA. The CDR3 loop reads CASSIIYYEQFF. The DNA of the CDR3 is TGTGCCAGCAGCATAATTTACTATGAGCAGTTCTTC.

CDR3 amino acids: CAWSKVFRGEQPQHF. CDR3 bases: TGTGCCTGGAGTAAGGTTTTCAGGGGGGAACAGCCCCAGCATTTT. The V call is TRBV30, the J call TRBJ1-5, with 7 bases matching TRBD1. Germline V gives CDR1 GTSNPN, CDR2 SVGIG (reference sequence). The V gene end was trimmed by 2 bases and the J gene end by 7 bases; junction bases not matched to a gene: 11. CDR3 length: 15 amino acids.

CDR3 residues: CASSPKLTASYEQYF. DNA of the CDR3: TGTGCCAGCTCGCCCAAACTGACTGCGTCCTACGAGCAGTACTTC. V is TRBV18 and J is TRBJ2-7; D unresolved. Trimming removed 6 bases from V and 1 base from J, with 16 bases in between. The CDR3 spans 15 residues. Germline V gene lookup returns CDR1 KGHSH and CDR2 LQKENI.

This chain links TRBV5-4 with TRBJ2-7, with a tentative D call TRBD2 (5 bases). The V and J ends lost 2 bases and 5 bases respectively, with 11 bases between them. This CDR3 spans 13 amino acids. CDR1 SGHNT and CDR2 YYREEE come from the germline V gene (reference sequence). The CDR3 sequence: CASSFWGADEQYF. Written as DNA, the CDR3 is TGTGCCAGCAGCTTCTGGGGAGCAGACGAGCAGTACTTC.